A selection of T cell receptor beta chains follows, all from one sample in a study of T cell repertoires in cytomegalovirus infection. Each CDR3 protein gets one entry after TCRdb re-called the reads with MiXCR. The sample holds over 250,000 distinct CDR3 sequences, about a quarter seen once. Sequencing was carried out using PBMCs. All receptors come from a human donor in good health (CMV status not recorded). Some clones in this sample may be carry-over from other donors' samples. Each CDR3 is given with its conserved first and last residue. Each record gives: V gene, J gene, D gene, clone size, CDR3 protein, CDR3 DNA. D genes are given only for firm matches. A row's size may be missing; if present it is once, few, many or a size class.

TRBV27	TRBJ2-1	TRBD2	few	CASSISPRLSGGASYNEQFF	TGTGCCAGCAGTATTTCCCCACGACTAAGCGGGGGGGCCTCCTACAATGAGCAGTTCTTC
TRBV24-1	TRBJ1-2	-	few	CATSDLQSGGTGGYTF	TGTGCCACCAGTGATTTGCAAAGTGGAGGGACTGGTGGCTACACCTTC
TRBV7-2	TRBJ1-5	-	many	CASSSSPGSNQPQHF	TGTGCCAGCAGCTCTTCCCCGGGGTCCAATCAGCCCCAGCATTTT
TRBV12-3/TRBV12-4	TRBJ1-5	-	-	CASSLWGLGNQPQHF	TGTGCCAGCAGTTTGTGGGGGCTTGGCAATCAGCCCCAGCATTTT
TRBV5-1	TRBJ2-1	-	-	CASSFAGDLTGNEQFF	TGCGCCAGCAGCTTCGCAGGAGACTTAACCGGGAATGAGCAGTTCTTC
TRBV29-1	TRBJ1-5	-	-	CSARDNYNQPQHF	TGCAGCGCCCGGGACAACTACAATCAGCCCCAGCATTTT
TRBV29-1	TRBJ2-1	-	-	CSVLDYNEQFF	TGCAGCGTTTTGGACTACAATGAGCAGTTCTTC
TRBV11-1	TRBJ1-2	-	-	CASSSTNYGYTF	TGTGCCAGCAGCTCCACTAACTATGGCTACACCTTC
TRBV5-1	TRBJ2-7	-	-	CASRPTGAYEQYF	TGCGCCAGCAGGCCGACAGGCGCCTACGAGCAGTACTTC
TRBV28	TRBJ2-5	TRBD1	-	CASSNPYSDRGFQETQYF	TGTGCCAGCAGTAACCCCTACTCGGACAGGGGCTTCCAAGAGACCCAGTACTTC
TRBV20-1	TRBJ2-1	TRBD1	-	CSAPTGIGNEQFF	TGCAGTGCTCCGACAGGGATAGGCAATGAGCAGTTCTTC
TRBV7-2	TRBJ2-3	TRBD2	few	CASSLLRAGTNF	TGTGCCAGCAGCTTACTCCGGGCCGGGACTAATTTT
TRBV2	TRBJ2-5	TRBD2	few	CASRAGRSPPGETQYF	TGTGCCAGCAGAGCGGGACGATCACCCCCCGGGGAGACCCAGTACTTC
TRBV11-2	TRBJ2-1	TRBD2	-	CASSWGEGLSSYNEQFF	TGTGCCAGCAGCTGGGGGGAGGGCCTGAGCTCCTACAATGAGCAGTTCTTC
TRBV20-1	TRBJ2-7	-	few	CSALQGSGEQYF	TGCAGTGCTCTGCAGGGGTCTGGCGAGCAGTACTTC
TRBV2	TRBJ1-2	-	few	CASKQDSPLRGYTF	TGTGCCAGCAAACAGGACAGTCCCCTTCGTGGCTACACCTTC
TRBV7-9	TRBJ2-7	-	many	CASSLLWAPGGRGSSYEQYF	TGTGCCAGCAGCTTATTATGGGCCCCTGGTGGTCGGGGGAGCTCCTACGAGCAGTACTTC
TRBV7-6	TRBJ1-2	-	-	CASSSGAINYGYTF	TGTGCCAGCAGCTCAGGGGCAATTAACTATGGCTACACCTTC
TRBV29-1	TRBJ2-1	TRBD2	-	CSVPSGGNEQFF	TGCAGCGTCCCCAGCGGGGGCAATGAGCAGTTCTTC
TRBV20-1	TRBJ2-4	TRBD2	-	CSARVAPAGGKNIQYF	TGCAGTGCTAGAGTAGCTCCAGCGGGAGGGAAAAACATTCAGTACTTC
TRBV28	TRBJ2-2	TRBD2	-	CASSLGGVNTGELFF	TGTGCCAGCAGTTTAGGGGGGGTCAACACCGGGGAGCTGTTTTTT
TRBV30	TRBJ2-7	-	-	CAATTISSYEQYF	TGTGCGGCGACAACCATCTCTTCCTACGAGCAGTACTTC
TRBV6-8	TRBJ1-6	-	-	CASRVRGSSGPLHF	TGTGCCAGCAGAGTACGAGGGAGTTCGGGACCCCTCCACTTT
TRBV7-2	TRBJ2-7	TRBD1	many	CASSLGDRGEQYF	TGTGCCAGCAGCTTAGGAGACAGGGGCGAGCAGTACTTC
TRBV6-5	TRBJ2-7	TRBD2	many	CASSYSAAGGSYEQYF	TGTGCCAGCAGTTACTCGGCAGCGGGGGGTTCCTACGAGCAGTACTTC
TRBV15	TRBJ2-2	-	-	CATSREVSANTGELFF	TGTGCCACCAGCAGAGAGGTCAGCGCGAACACCGGGGAGCTGTTTTTT
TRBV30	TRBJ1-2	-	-	CAWSEHAGGGYTF	TGTGCCTGGAGCGAACATGCCGGAGGTGGCTACACCTTC
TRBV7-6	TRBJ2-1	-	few	CASSFLRDSYNEQFF	TGTGCCAGCAGCTTTCTGCGGGATTCCTACAATGAGCAGTTCTTC
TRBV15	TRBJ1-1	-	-	CATSKRSPTNTEAFF	TGTGCCACCAGCAAACGCAGTCCCACGAACACTGAAGCTTTCTTT
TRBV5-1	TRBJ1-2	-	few	CASSADRRIGNYGYTF	TGCGCCAGCAGCGCCGACAGGAGAATCGGGAACTATGGCTACACCTTC
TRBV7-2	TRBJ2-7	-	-	CASSLGTSASYEQYF	TGTGCCAGCAGCTTGGGCACATCAGCTTCCTACGAGCAGTACTTC
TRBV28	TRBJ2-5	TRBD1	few	CASSLWDSQETQYF	TGTGCCAGCAGTCTTTGGGACAGCCAAGAGACCCAGTACTTC
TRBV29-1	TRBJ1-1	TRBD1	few	CSGTRAGGTEAFF	TGCAGCGGAACCAGGGCAGGGGGGACTGAAGCTTTCTTT
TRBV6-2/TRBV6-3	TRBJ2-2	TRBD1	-	CASSPKGARTGELFF	TGTGCCAGCAGTCCCAAGGGGGCTCGCACCGGGGAGCTGTTTTTT
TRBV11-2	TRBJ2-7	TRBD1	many	CASSLDQGASYEQYF	TGTGCCAGCAGCTTAGATCAGGGGGCTAGCTACGAGCAGTACTTC
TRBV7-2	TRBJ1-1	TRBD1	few	CASSRGTVTEAFF	TGTGCCAGCAGCCGCGGGACAGTCACTGAAGCTTTCTTT
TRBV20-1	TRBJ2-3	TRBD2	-	CSAPMGLAEATDTQYF	TGCAGTGCTCCGATGGGACTAGCGGAGGCAACAGATACGCAGTATTTT
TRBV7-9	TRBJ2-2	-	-	CASSYFTGRENTGELFF	TGTGCCAGCAGCTACTTTACAGGGCGGGAGAACACCGGGGAGCTGTTTTTT
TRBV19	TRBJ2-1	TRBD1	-	CATSSGQGTYNEQFF	TGTGCCACCTCATCCGGACAGGGGACCTACAATGAGCAGTTCTTC
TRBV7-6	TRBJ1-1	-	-	CASSHRDNTEAFF	TGTGCCAGCAGCCATAGGGACAACACTGAAGCTTTCTTT
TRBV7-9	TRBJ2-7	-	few	CASSPRLDAYEQYF	TGTGCCAGCAGCCCGAGACTAGACGCCTACGAGCAGTACTTC
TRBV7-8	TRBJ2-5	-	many	CASSRTKLETQYF	TGTGCCAGCAGCCGAACTAAGCTAGAGACCCAGTACTTC
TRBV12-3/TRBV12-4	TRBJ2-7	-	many	CASSPGMFEQYF	TGTGCCAGCAGCCCCGGGATGTTCGAGCAGTACTTC
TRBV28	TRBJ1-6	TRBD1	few	CASSSDREENSPLHF	TGTGCCAGCAGTTCCGACAGGGAAGAGAATTCACCCCTCCACTTT
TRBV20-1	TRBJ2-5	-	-	CSARRNSGYDETQYF	TGCAGTGCTAGAAGGAATAGCGGCTATGACGAGACCCAGTACTTC
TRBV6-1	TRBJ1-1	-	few	CASLRDWGTEAFF	TGTGCCAGCCTGAGGGACTGGGGCACTGAAGCTTTCTTT
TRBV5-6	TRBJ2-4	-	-	CASSLRPPRQNIQYF	TGTGCCAGCAGCTTGAGGCCCCCGCGGCAGAACATTCAGTACTTC
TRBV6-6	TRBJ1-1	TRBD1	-	CASSGRDREAFF	TGTGCCAGCAGTGGCCGGGACAGAGAAGCTTTCTTT
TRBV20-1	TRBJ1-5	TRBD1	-	CSASGQGNNQPQHF	TGCAGTGCGTCGGGACAGGGGAACAATCAGCCCCAGCATTTT
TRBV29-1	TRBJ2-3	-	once	CSVEVGGTDTQYF	TGCAGCGTCGAAGTAGGGGGCACAGATACGCAGTATTTT
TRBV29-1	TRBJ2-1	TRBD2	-	CSVGVALAGASEQFF	TGCAGCGTTGGTGTAGCACTAGCGGGAGCGAGTGAGCAGTTCTTC
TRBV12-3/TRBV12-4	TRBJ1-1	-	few	CASSGAVGGTEAFF	TGTGCCAGCAGTGGTGCGGTAGGAGGCACTGAAGCTTTCTTT
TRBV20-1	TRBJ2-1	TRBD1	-	CSARGGGQYNEQFF	TGCAGTGCTAGAGGAGGGGGACAGTACAATGAGCAGTTCTTC